Below are 25 T cell receptor beta chains sequenced from a single sample in a study of T cells expressing NK-cell markers. TCRdb re-called the 5' RACE reads, yielding one record per CDR3 amino acid sequence without DNA. This sample's table has about 260,000 distinct CDR3 sequences. Sequences were obtained from blood T cells: a sorted CD56 or NKG2C T cell subset, CD4+ or CD8+ T cells, or bulk PBMC T cells (not recorded which). These receptors all come from a woman aged 18-70 years in good health.

The genes are TRBV9 and TRBJ1-3; TCRdb's D call, TRBD1, is unchecked because there is no DNA. This CDR3 spans 16 amino acids. In germline, CDR1 is SGDLS, CDR2 YYNGEE. CDR3 sequence: CASSADRQGAGNTIYF.

The rearrangement uses TRBV25-1 and TRBJ2-4. The CDR3 consists of 12 residues. Germline CDR1 MGHDK, CDR2 SYGVNS. The CDR3 is CASSGFGDIQYF.

The V gene is TRBV4-1, the J gene TRBJ1-2; the TRBD1 assignment by TCRdb is unverifiable without DNA. Germline V CDR1 and CDR2: MGHRA, YSYEKL. The CDR3 contains 14 residues. CDR3 in amino acids: CASSQDAGGYGYTF.

The V call is TRBV10-3, the J call TRBJ2-2; TCRdb picks TRBD2, but there is no DNA to check that call. This CDR3 has 14 amino acids. Germline CDR1 and CDR2: ENHRY and SYGVKD. The CDR3 loop reads CAIGLAENTGELFF.

The rearrangement links TRBV20-1 to TRBJ1-3; TCRdb designates TRBD1, a call that cannot be tested without DNA. The CDR3 runs to 14 residues. Germline CDR1 is DFQATT and CDR2 is SNEGSKA (reference sequence). CDR3 protein: CSAPTGPSGNTIYF.

The V call is TRBV4-3, the J call TRBJ2-4; TCRdb returns TRBD1, unconfirmable since there is no DNA. The CDR3 is made up of 18 amino acids. Germline V gene data show CDR1 as LGHNA and CDR2 as YSLEER. The CDR3 loop reads CASSQAVQGAPAKNIQYF.

This chain uses TRBV14 with TRBJ2-1; TCRdb indicates TRBD2, and absent DNA this call remains unverified. The CDR3 loop spans 15 amino acids. Looked up from germline, CDR1 is SGHDN and CDR2 is FVKESK. The CDR3 loop reads CASSLGASDYNEQFF.

This chain connects TRBV5-1 to TRBJ1-4. The CDR3 consists of 15 residues. From germline, CDR1 is SGHRS and CDR2 YFSETQ. The CDR3 loop is CASSLASPGGEKLFF.

The V call is TRBV9, the J call TRBJ1-1. Germline CDR1 SGDLS, CDR2 YYNGEE. The CDR3 sequence is 13 residues long. The CDR3 is CASSPDTNTEAFF.

The CDR3 sequence is CASSGTSGRLSWPDQTDTQYF. The genes are TRBV6-2 or TRBV6-3 and TRBJ2-3; TCRdb indicates TRBD2, and absent DNA this call remains unverified. CDR1 and CDR2 (germline): MNHEY, SVGEGT. This CDR3 spans 21 amino acids.

This chain uses TRBV28 with TRBJ2-7; TCRdb designates TRBD1, a call that cannot be tested without DNA. The CDR3 totals 13 residues. CDR1 and CDR2 (germline): MDHEN, SYDVKM. The CDR3 sequence is CASRPDRTREQYF.

This chain links TRBV5-6 with TRBJ2-1; TCRdb indicates TRBD1, and absent DNA this call remains unverified. This CDR3 region has 16 residues. Germline V CDR1 and CDR2: SGHDT, YYEEEE. The CDR3 sequence: CASSFSKGVLYNEQFF.

The rearrangement joins TRBV18 to TRBJ2-2; TCRdb returns TRBD1, unconfirmable since there is no DNA. CDR3 length equals 16 residues. The germline gives CDR1 KGHSH, CDR2 LQKENI. The CDR3 loop is CASSPSGTGATGELFF. Together with reference TRBV18 and TRBJ2-2, the CDR3 gives the full variable domain: NAGVMQNPRHLVRRRGQEARLRCSPMKGHSHVYWYRQLPEEGLKFMVYLQKENIIDESGMPKERFSAEFPKEGPSILRIQQVVRGDSAAYFCASSPSGTGATGELFFGEGSRLTVL.

This rearrangement joins TRBV20-1 to TRBJ2-5. This CDR3 has 12 amino acids. Germline V gives CDR1 DFQATT, CDR2 SNEGSKA (reference sequence). CDR3 residues: CSAYVHQETQYF.

The V gene is TRBV7-9, the J gene TRBJ2-5; TCRdb's D call, TRBD1, is unchecked because there is no DNA. The germline gives CDR1 SEHNR, CDR2 FQNEAQ (reference sequence). The CDR3 totals 16 residues. The CDR3 region is CASSLLGAGKTETQYF.

The chain employs TRBV15 and TRBJ2-2. This CDR3 has 13 amino acids. The V gene's germline CDR1 is LNHNV and CDR2 YYDKDF (reference sequence). CDR3 residues: CATSAKAIGELFF.

This chain links TRBV20-1 with TRBJ1-3. This CDR3 has 16 amino acids. The germline V gene has CDR1 DFQATT and CDR2 SNEGSKA (reference sequence). The CDR3 spells CSARVRQTISGNTIYF.

The chain combines TRBV20-1 with TRBJ2-2; TCRdb calls TRBD2, which cannot be checked without DNA. Germline V gene sequence: CDR1 DFQATT, CDR2 SNEGSKA (reference sequence). The CDR3 extends over 14 amino acids. The CDR3 spells CSARAGLNTGELFF.

The genes are TRBV24-1 and TRBJ1-5; lacking DNA, the TRBD1 call made by TCRdb goes unchecked. The CDR3 contains 13 residues. The germline CDR1 and CDR2 sequences are KGHDR and SFDVKD. CDR3 region: CATGQGASGPQHF.

The V call is TRBV3-1, the J call TRBJ2-3. This CDR3 is built from 14 residues. Germline V gives CDR1 LGHDT, CDR2 YNNKEL (reference sequence). CDR3 amino acids: CASSQVTGTDTQYF.

J is TRBJ2-2 and V is TRBV6-2 or TRBV6-3; checking the TCRdb D call of TRBD1 is not possible without DNA. This CDR3 contains 16 residues. In germline, CDR1 is MNHEY, CDR2 SVGEGT. CDR3 in amino acids: CASSSGRGQNTGELFF.

The V and J genes are TRBV20-1 and TRBJ2-5; without DNA, the TCRdb call of TRBD2 cannot be checked. The CDR3 totals 15 residues. The V gene's germline CDR1 is DFQATT and CDR2 SNEGSKA (reference sequence). This CDR3 reads CSASTGTSLGETQYF.

The rearrangement joins TRBV7-2 to TRBJ2-1. Germline V gene data show CDR1 as SGHTA and CDR2 as FQGNSA. The CDR3 totals 13 residues. The CDR3 loop is CASSFRDTNEQFF.

V is TRBV6-1 and J is TRBJ1-2; TCRdb's assignment of TRBD1 cannot be checked, as there is no DNA. This CDR3 comprises 13 residues. Germline V gives CDR1 MNHNS, CDR2 SASEGT. This CDR3 reads CATPVGGNYGYTF.

The chain joins TRBV10-3 to TRBJ2-7. Germline CDR1 ENHRY, CDR2 SYGVKD. The CDR3 consists of 12 residues. The CDR3 sequence: CAISGNSYEQYF.